The clone carrying this TCR beta chain was seen only a few times. The data were taken from a study of blood T cell repertoires in COVID-19. Whole-study context: The study drew acute and convalescent COVID-19 samples from the United States, Italy and Spain. From T cells, B-cell-depleted T cells, or PBMCs came the material, which was cDNA or gDNA.

In the authors' workflow: Estimated nucleated cell counts came from reference gene primer amplification. Data came from immunoSEQ multiplex PCR; TCRdb stores just in-frame clones and leaves some out. Clone size and the V and J calls come from that table; the DNA yielded D and trimming. This repertoire shows approximately 350,000 clones, around 82% found once; its top ten account for almost 3%. The V and J ends lost 5 bases and 2 bases, in that order; junction bases with no gene match: 6. The CDR3 is 15 residues long. Germline CDR1 is SGHRS and CDR2 is YFSETQ. The specimen sequenced was peripheral blood. The chain recombines TRBV5-1 with TRBJ2-1; 8 bases map to TRBD2. This clonotype was obtained from a young man with active or convalescent COVID-19. The CDR3 bases are TGCGCCAGCAGTCTTAGCGGGGAGCCCTACAATGAGCAGTTCTTC. Protein sequence: CASSLSGEPYNEQFF.